This is a list of T cell receptor beta chains from one sample in a study of tumor-infiltrating lymphocytes in primary liver carcinoma. Via MiXCR, TCRdb re-called the multiplex PCR reads, giving one row per CDR3 protein. The repertoire holds about 110,000 distinct CDR3 sequences, with about 68% as singletons. The source material was liver tumor tissue from sampling region 1. The receptor set was obtained from a woman in her sixties with primary liver carcinoma and hepatitis B virus infection. The CDR3 runs from the conserved cysteine through the conserved F or W. D genes are given only for firm matches. Size is omitted from some rows. Given values are once, few, many or a class for expanded clones.

CDR3 protein: CASSPGLASGSTDTQYF
CDR3 DNA: TGTGCCAGCAGCCCAGGCCTGGCTAGCGGAAGCACAGATACGCAGTACTTT
V gene: TRBV11-2
D gene: TRBD2
clone size: .
J gene: TRBJ2-3

CDR3 protein: CASRRGTGAAFF
CDR3 DNA: TGTGCCAGCAGGCGGGGGACGGGCGCGGCTTTCTTT
V gene: TRBV12-3/TRBV12-4
D gene: .
clone size: .
J gene: TRBJ1-1

CDR3 protein: CASRGSGTGESPLHF
CDR3 DNA: TGTGCCAGCAGGGGTTCCGGGACAGGGGAATCACCCCTCCACTTT
V gene: TRBV7-9
D gene: TRBD1
clone size: .
J gene: TRBJ1-6

CDR3 protein: CVSSLGQPTGELFF
CDR3 DNA: TGTGTCAGCAGTTTAGGGCAGCCGACCGGGGAGCTCTTTTTT
V gene: TRBV12-3/TRBV12-4
D gene: .
clone size: .
J gene: TRBJ2-2

CDR3 protein: CASSLVTRGGGEQYF
CDR3 DNA: TGTGCCAGTAGTTTAGTAACCAGGGGAGGTGGCGAGCAGTACTTC
V gene: TRBV11-2
D gene: .
clone size: few
J gene: TRBJ2-7

CDR3 protein: CASSSPGQGDRMQQYF
CDR3 DNA: TGTGCCAGCAGCTCCCCCGGACAGGGAGACCGTATGCAGCAGTACTTC
V gene: TRBV11-2
D gene: TRBD1
clone size: many
J gene: TRBJ2-7

CDR3 protein: CASSPRTLGSKNIQYF
CDR3 DNA: TGTGCCAGCAGCCCCCGGACGCTTGGTTCCAAAAACATTCAGTACTTC
V gene: TRBV5-8
D gene: .
clone size: few
J gene: TRBJ2-4

CDR3 protein: CASSYDRVSTEAFF
CDR3 DNA: TGTGCCAGCAGCTACGACAGGGTGAGCACTGAAGCTTTCTTT
V gene: TRBV7-9
D gene: TRBD1
clone size: many
J gene: TRBJ1-1

CDR3 protein: CASSQVVGGNYNEQFF
CDR3 DNA: TGTGCTAGCAGCCAGGTAGTGGGAGGGAACTACAATGAGCAGTTCTTC
V gene: TRBV4-2
D gene: TRBD2
clone size: .
J gene: TRBJ2-1

CDR3 protein: CASRAGTGNMGGTF
CDR3 DNA: TGTGCCAGCAGGGCGGGGACGGGCAACATGGGGGGCACCTTC
V gene: TRBV6-1
D gene: .
clone size: few
J gene: TRBJ1-2

CDR3 protein: CANSRQGLRETQYF
CDR3 DNA: TGTGCCAACAGTCGACAGGGGCTCCGGGAGACCCAGTACTTC
V gene: TRBV12-3/TRBV12-4
D gene: TRBD1
clone size: once
J gene: TRBJ2-5

CDR3 protein: CASSFNSGNTGELFF
CDR3 DNA: TGTGCCAGCAGCTTCAACTCAGGGAACACCGGGGAGCTGTTTTTT
V gene: TRBV5-4
D gene: .
clone size: few
J gene: TRBJ2-2

CDR3 protein: CASSLEQLNTEAFF
CDR3 DNA: TGTGCCAGCAGTTTAGAACAGCTTAACACTGAAGCTTTCTTT
V gene: TRBV28
D gene: .
clone size: many
J gene: TRBJ1-1

CDR3 protein: CASSLTGGGYEQYF
CDR3 DNA: TGTGCCAGTAGCTTGACTGGCGGGGGTTACGAGCAGTACTTC
V gene: TRBV11-2
D gene: TRBD2
clone size: .
J gene: TRBJ2-7

CDR3 protein: CASMSVRGAYEQYF
CDR3 DNA: TGTGCCAGCATGTCAGTACGGGGCGCCTACGAGCAGTACTTC
V gene: TRBV6-1
D gene: .
clone size: many
J gene: TRBJ2-7

CDR3 protein: CSVIDRANSPLYF
CDR3 DNA: TGCAGCGTTATCGACAGGGCAAATTCACCCCTCTACTTT
V gene: TRBV29-1
D gene: TRBD1
clone size: .
J gene: TRBJ1-6

CDR3 protein: CANSVTSSGANVLTF
CDR3 DNA: TGTGCCAACAGCGTGACGAGCTCTGGGGCTAACGTCCTGACTTTC
V gene: TRBV11-2
D gene: .
clone size: .
J gene: TRBJ2-6

CDR3 protein: CASSLGLAGVQETQYF
CDR3 DNA: TGCGCCAGCAGCTTGGGACTAGCTGGGGTTCAAGAGACCCAGTACTTC
V gene: TRBV5-1
D gene: TRBD2
clone size: few
J gene: TRBJ2-5

CDR3 protein: CASSSKTGVSYEQYF
CDR3 DNA: TGCGCCAGCAGCTCAAAAACAGGGGTTTCCTACGAGCAGTACTTC
V gene: TRBV5-1
D gene: TRBD1
clone size: .
J gene: TRBJ2-7

CDR3 protein: CASSPRQIRGETQYF
CDR3 DNA: TGTGCCAGCAGTCCCAGACAGATCAGAGGGGAGACCCAGTACTTC
V gene: TRBV28
D gene: .
clone size: .
J gene: TRBJ2-5

CDR3 protein: CASSRRDSLYNEQFF
CDR3 DNA: TGTGCCAGCAGTCGACGGGACAGCCTCTACAATGAGCAGTTCTTC
V gene: TRBV2
D gene: TRBD1
clone size: .
J gene: TRBJ2-1

CDR3 protein: CASSWGQTEVYGYTF
CDR3 DNA: TGTGCCAGCAGTTGGGGACAGACAGAGGTCTATGGCTACACCTTC
V gene: TRBV28
D gene: TRBD1
clone size: few
J gene: TRBJ1-2

CDR3 protein: CVSSRSYNEQFF
CDR3 DNA: TGTGTCAGCAGCCGTTCCTACAATGAGCAGTTCTTC
V gene: TRBV13
D gene: .
clone size: .
J gene: TRBJ2-1

CDR3 protein: CASSRGRALEAYGYTF
CDR3 DNA: TGTGCCAGCAGCCGTGGGCGAGCCTTAGAGGCCTATGGCTACACCTTC
V gene: TRBV12-3/TRBV12-4
D gene: .
clone size: .
J gene: TRBJ1-2

CDR3 protein: CASSRTSGRGLSYEQYF
CDR3 DNA: TGCGCCAGCAGCCGGACTAGCGGGAGGGGTTTGTCCTACGAGCAGTACTTC
V gene: TRBV4-1
D gene: TRBD2
clone size: few
J gene: TRBJ2-7

CDR3 protein: CASTPGRGRPDTQYF
CDR3 DNA: TGTGCCAGCACCCCGGGGCGCGGGCGGCCAGATACGCAGTATTTT
V gene: TRBV6-1
D gene: .
clone size: many
J gene: TRBJ2-3

CDR3 protein: CASSLRSTGVVNQYF
CDR3 DNA: TGTGCCAGCAGCTTAAGGTCTACGGGGGTGGTTAATCAGTACTTC
V gene: TRBV7-9
D gene: .
clone size: .
J gene: TRBJ2-4

CDR3 protein: CASSAGTGLEKLFF
CDR3 DNA: TGTGCCTCCTCGGCGGGGACGGGGCTTGAAAAACTGTTTTTT
V gene: TRBV30
D gene: .
clone size: .
J gene: TRBJ1-4

CDR3 protein: CASSLGGSGRLQYNEQFF
CDR3 DNA: TGTGCCAGCAGCTTAGGTGGTAGCGGTAGACTTCAATACAATGAGCAGTTCTTC
V gene: TRBV11-2
D gene: .
clone size: many
J gene: TRBJ2-1

CDR3 protein: CASSLSGSGYEQYF
CDR3 DNA: TGTGCCAGCAGTCTTAGCGGGAGTGGCTACGAGCAGTACTTC
V gene: TRBV7-9
D gene: TRBD2
clone size: few
J gene: TRBJ2-7

CDR3 protein: CDSSLRPYKNIKYF
CDR3 DNA: TGTGACAGCAGCTTGAGGCCCTACAAAAACATTAAGTACTTC
V gene: TRBV11-2
D gene: .
clone size: .
J gene: TRBJ2-4

CDR3 protein: CASSHVRASDYNEQFF
CDR3 DNA: TGTGCCAGCAGCCACGTTCGGGCTAGCGATTACAATGAGCAGTTCTTC
V gene: TRBV11-2
D gene: .
clone size: .
J gene: TRBJ2-1

CDR3 protein: CVSSFFTTDNEQFF
CDR3 DNA: TGTGTCAGCAGTTTCTTCACGACCGACAATGAGCAGTTCTTC
V gene: TRBV28
D gene: .
clone size: once
J gene: TRBJ2-1